This TCR beta chain was identified during a study of cytomegalovirus exposure and HLA in healthy donors. Study outcomes and limitations: As a later analysis revealed, the rate of TCR association differed by HLA locus, with DRB1 most and HLA-C fewest.

With regard to this clone: Its antigen remains unknown.

In germline, CDR1 is SQVTM, CDR2 ANQGSEA. V was shortened by 1 base and J by 3 bases, with 7 bases between the two germline ends. CDR3 length equals 13 residues. The primer mix had 60 Vbeta and 13 Jbeta primers. Clones were sequenced by immunoSEQ multiplex PCR, and TCRdb holds only the in-frame ones, with some missing. The data contain 180,000 or so clones, 76% of them singletons. The chain recombines TRBV29-1 with TRBJ1-3, with TRBD1 as a possible D gene (5 bases). This TCR derives from a woman in her twenties or thirties in good health and CMV-seropositive. The sample was PBMCs. The CDR3 nucleotides read TGCAGCGTTGAAGTGGGACTTGGAAACACCATATATTTT. It codes for CSVEVGLGNTIYF.